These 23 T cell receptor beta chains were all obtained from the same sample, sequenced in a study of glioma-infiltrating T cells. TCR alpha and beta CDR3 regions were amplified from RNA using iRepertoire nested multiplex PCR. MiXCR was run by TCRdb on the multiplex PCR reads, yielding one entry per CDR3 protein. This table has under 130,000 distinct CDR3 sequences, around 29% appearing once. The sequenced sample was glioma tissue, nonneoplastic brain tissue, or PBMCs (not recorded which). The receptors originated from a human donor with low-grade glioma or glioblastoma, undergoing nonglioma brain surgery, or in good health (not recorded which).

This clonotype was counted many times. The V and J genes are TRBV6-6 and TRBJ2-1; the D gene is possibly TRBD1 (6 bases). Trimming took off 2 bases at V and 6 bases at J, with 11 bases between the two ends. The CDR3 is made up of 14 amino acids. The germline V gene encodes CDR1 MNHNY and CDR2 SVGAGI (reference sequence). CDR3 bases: TGTGCCAGCAGTTACGGACAGTCGTTCAATGAGCAGTTCTTC. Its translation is CASSYGQSFNEQFF.

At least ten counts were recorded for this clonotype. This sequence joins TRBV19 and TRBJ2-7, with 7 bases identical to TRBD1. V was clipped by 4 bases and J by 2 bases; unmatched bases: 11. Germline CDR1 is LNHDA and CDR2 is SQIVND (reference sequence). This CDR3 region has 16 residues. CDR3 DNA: TGTGCCAGTAGTAACCACAGGGGCTCGGTTACCTACGAGCAGTACTTC. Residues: CASSNHRGSVTYEQYF.

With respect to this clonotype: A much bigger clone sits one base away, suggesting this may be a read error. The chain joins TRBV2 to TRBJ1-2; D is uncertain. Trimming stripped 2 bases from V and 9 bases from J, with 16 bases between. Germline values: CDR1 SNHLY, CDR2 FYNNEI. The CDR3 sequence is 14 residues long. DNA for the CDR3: TGTGCCAGCAGTGAAATTAAGGCAAACCCTTGCTACACCTTC. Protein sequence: CASSEIKANPCYTF. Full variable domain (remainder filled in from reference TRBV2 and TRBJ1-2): EPEVTQTPSHQVTQMGQEVILRCVPISNHLYFYWYRQILGQKVEFLVSFYNNEISEKSEIFDDQFSVERPDGSNFTLKIRSTKLEDSAMYFCASSEIKANPCYTFGSGTRLTVV.

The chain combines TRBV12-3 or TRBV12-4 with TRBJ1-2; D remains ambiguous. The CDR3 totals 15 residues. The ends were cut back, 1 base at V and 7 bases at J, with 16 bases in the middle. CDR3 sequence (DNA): TGTGCCAGCAGTTTAGGGGCTCCCGAGAGTTCTGGCTACACCTTC. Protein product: CASSLGAPESSGYTF.

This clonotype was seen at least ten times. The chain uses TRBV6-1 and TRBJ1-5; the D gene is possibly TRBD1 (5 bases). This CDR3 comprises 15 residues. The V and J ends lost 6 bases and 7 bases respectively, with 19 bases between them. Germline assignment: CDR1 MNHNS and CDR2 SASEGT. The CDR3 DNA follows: TGTGCCAGCAGCCCCCCGCAGGGCGCGGCGCAGCCCCAGCATTTT. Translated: CASSPPQGAAQPQHF.

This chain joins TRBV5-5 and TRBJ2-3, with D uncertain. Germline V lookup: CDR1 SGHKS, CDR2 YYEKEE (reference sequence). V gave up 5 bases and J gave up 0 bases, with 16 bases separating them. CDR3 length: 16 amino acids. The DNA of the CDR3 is TGTGCCAGCAGTTCCCACTCCACCATTAGCACAGATACGCAGTATTTT. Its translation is CASSSHSTISTDTQYF.

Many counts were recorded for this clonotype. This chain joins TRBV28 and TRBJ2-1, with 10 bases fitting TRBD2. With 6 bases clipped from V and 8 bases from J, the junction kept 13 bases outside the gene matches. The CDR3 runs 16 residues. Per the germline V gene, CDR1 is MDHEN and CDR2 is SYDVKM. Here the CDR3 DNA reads TGTGCCAGCAGCCCTACTAGCGGGGCCGCGGGGTATGAGCAGTTCTTC. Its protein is CASSPTSGAAGYEQFF.

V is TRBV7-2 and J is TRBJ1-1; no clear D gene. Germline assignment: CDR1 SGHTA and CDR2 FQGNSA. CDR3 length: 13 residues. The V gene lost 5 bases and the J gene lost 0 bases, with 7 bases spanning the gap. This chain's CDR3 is CASSPQMNTEAFF. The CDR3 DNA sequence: TGTGCCAGCAGCCCTCAGATGAACACTGAAGCTTTCTTT. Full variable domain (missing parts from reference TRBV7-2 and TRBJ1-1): GAGVSQSPSNKVTEKGKDVELRCDPISGHTALYWYRQSLGQGLEFLIYFQGNSAPDKSGLPSDRFSAERTGGSVSTLTIQRTQQEDSAVYLCASSPQMNTEAFFGQGTRLTVV.

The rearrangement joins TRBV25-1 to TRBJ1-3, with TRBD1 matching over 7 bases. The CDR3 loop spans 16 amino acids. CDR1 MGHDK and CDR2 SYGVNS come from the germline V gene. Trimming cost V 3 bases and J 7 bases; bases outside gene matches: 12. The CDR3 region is CASSDGEDRIRNTIYF. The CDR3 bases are TGTGCCAGCAGTGATGGTGAGGACAGGATAAGGAACACCATATATTTT.

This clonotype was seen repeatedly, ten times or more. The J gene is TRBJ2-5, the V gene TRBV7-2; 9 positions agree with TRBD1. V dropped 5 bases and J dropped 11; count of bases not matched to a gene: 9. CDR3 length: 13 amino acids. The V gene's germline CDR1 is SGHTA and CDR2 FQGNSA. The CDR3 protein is CASSPSSTGGQYF. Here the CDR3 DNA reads TGTGCCAGCAGCCCTTCCTCGACAGGGGGTCAGTACTTC.

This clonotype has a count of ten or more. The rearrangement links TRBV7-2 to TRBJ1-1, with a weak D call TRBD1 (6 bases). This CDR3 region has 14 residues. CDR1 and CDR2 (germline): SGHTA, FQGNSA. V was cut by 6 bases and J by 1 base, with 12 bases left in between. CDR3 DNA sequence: TGTGCCAGCAGTTTGGGACACACGAACACTGAAGCTTTCTTT. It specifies CASSLGHTNTEAFF.

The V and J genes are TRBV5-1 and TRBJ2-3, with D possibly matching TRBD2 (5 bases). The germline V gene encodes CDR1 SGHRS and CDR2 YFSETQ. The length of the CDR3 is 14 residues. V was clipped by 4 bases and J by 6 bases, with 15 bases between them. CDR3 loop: CASSMGSEGDTQYF. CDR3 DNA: TGCGCCAGCAGCATGGGCTCCGAGGGCGATACGCAGTATTTT.

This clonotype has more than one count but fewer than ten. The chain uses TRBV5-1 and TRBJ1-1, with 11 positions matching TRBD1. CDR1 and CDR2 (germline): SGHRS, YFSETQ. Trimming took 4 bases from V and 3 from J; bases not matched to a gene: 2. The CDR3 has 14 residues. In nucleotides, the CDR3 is TGCGCCAGCAGCGGGACAGGGGGTTACACTGAAGCTTTCTTT. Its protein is CASSGTGGYTEAFF.

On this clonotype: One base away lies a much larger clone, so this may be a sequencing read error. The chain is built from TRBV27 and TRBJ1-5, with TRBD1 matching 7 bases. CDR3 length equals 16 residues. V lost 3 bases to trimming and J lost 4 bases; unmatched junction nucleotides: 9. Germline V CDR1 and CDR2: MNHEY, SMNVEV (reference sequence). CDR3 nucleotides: TGTGCCAGCAGTTTTTCCGTGACAGGGAGTAATCAGCCCCAGCATTTT. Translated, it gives CASSFSVTGSNQPQHF.

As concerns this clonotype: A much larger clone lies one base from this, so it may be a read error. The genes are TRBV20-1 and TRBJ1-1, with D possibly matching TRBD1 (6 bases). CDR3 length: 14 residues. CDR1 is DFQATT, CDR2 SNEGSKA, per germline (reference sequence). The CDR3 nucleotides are TGCAGTGATAGAGTCGGGCAGGGGAGAACTGAAGCTTTCTTT. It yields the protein CSDRVGQGRTEAFF.

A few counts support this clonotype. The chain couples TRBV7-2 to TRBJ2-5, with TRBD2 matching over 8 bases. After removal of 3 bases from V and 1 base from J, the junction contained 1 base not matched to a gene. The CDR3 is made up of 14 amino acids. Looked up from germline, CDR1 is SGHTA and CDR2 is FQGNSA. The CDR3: CASSFSGAQETQYF. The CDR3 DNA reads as TGTGCCAGCAGCTTTAGCGGGGCCCAAGAGACCCAGTACTTC.

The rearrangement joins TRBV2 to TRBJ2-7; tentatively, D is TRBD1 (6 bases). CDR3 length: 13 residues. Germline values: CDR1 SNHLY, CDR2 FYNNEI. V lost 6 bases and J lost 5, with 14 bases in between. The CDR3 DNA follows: TGTGCCAGCAGGGGAACAGGGTACAACGAGCAGTACTTC. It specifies CASRGTGYNEQYF. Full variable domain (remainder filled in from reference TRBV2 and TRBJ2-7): EPEVTQTPSHQVTQMGQEVILRCVPISNHLYFYWYRQILGQKVEFLVSFYNNEISEKSEIFDDQFSVERPDGSNFTLKIRSTKLEDSAMYFCASRGTGYNEQYFGPGTRLTVT.

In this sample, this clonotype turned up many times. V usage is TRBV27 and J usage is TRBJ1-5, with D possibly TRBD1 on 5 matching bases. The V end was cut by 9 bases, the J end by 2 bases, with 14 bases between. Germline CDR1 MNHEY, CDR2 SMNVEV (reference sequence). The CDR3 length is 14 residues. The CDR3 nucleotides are TGTGCCAGTGGGGCTTGGGGGGGCAATCAGCCCCAGCATTTT. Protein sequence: CASGAWGGNQPQHF.

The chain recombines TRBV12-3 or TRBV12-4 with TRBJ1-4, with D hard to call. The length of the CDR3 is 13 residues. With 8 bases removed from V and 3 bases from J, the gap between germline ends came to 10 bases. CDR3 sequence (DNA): TGTGCCAGCCGGGAGTACCCTAATGAAAAACTGTTTTTT. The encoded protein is CASREYPNEKLFF.

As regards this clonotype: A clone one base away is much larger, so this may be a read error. CDR3 residues: CASSRGDRGDPPLHF. Here the CDR3 DNA reads TGTGCCAGCAGTAGAGGGGACAGGGGGGATCCACCCCTCCACTTT. The chain links TRBV6-1 to TRBJ1-6, with 11 positions matching TRBD1. This CDR3 has 15 residues. CDR1 is MNHNS and CDR2 is SASEGT in the germline V gene. V was clipped by 5 bases and J by 11 bases; unmatched bases: 8.

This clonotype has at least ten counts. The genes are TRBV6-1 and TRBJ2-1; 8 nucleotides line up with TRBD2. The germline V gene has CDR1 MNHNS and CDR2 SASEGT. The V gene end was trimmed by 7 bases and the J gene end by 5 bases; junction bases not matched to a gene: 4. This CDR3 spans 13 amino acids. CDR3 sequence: CASIRGGNNEQFF. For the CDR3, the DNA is TGTGCCAGCATCCGGGGGGGGAACAATGAGCAGTTCTTC.

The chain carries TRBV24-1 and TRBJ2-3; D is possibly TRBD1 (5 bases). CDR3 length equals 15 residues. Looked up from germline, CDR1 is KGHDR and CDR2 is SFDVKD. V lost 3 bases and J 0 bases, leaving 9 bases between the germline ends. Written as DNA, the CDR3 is TGTGCCACCAGTGATACTGGGGCTAGCACAGATACGCAGTATTTT. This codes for CATSDTGASTDTQYF.

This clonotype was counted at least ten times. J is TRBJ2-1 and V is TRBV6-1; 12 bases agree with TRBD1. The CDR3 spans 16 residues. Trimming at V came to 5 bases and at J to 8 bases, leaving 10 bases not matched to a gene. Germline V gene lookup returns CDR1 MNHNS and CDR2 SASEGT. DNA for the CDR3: TGTGCCAGCAGTTTTCCGGGACAGGGGGCTAAGGATGAGCAGTTCTTC. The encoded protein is CASSFPGQGAKDEQFF.